This record covers a single T cell receptor beta chain. What it binds is unknown. Time point: newly diagnosed GD, antithyroid drugs for less than 3 months. The TCR library was made from RNA extracted from PBMCs. Approximately 8.3 milliliters of peripheral blood went into EDTA tubes. The source of the sample is a study of regulatory T cells in long-lasting Graves disease. Overall study findings and caveats: The number of shared public clonotypes was higher in persistent patients (around 2,500) than new patients (966).

This CDR3 spans 17 amino acids. V dropped 5 bases and J dropped 7; count of bases not matched to a gene: 11. Germline V gene data show CDR1 as MDHEN and CDR2 as SYDVKM. Researchers made TCR beta libraries by using iRepertoire HTBI primers and running Arm-PCR on CDR3 regions. TCRdb reprocessed the multiplex PCR reads via MiXCR and lists one record per CDR3 protein. The repertoire has over 450,000 distinct CDR3 sequences, about 12% of them found once; the top ten carry 8.9%. The data also belong to a second study, concerning T cells in Graves' hyperthyroidism and ophthalmopathy. That source reports: Participants, patients aged 18 to 65, had newly diagnosed hyperthyroidism with a duration under 2 months. Carried out on the TCR CDR3, a first-round RT-PCR used the HTBI primer set.

V is TRBV28 and J is TRBJ2-2; 12 bases map to TRBD2. Sequenced material: peripheral blood mononuclear cells (PBMCs), taken at new diagnosis, from a patient treated with antithyroid drugs. The source is a woman in her twenties or thirties with Graves disease. Here the CDR3 DNA reads TGTGCCAGCAGTACAGGGGTACTAGCGGGAGGTAGCGGGGAGCTGTTTTTT. Residues: CASSTGVLAGGSGELFF.